Only a few counts were recorded for the clone carrying this T cell receptor beta chain. The data stem from a study of regulatory T cells in long-lasting Graves disease. The germline V and J ends were trimmed by 4 bases and 1 base, with 11 bases remaining between them. Per germline, CDR1 SGHRS and CDR2 YFSETQ. The CDR3 sequence is 14 residues long. For TCR beta, libraries came from iRepertoire HTBI primers and Arm-PCR of CDR3 regions. TCRdb processed the multiplex PCR reads anew with MiXCR; each CDR3 protein has one entry. The sample yields under 350,000 distinct CDR3 sequences, 20% to 25% seen once. This sample's time point: persistent/refractory GD, antithyroid drugs over 5 years with positive TRAb. There was RNA extracted from PBMCs, and the TCR library was made from it.

The clonotype comes from a female donor with Graves disease. J is TRBJ1-1 and V is TRBV5-1; D is possibly TRBD1 (6 bases). The sequencing used peripheral blood mononuclear cells (PBMCs), collected when the disease was refractory, from a patient treated with antithyroid drugs. The chain's CDR3 is CASSQGFENTEAFF. DNA for the CDR3: TGCGCCAGCAGCCAGGGGTTTGAGAACACTGAAGCTTTCTTT. The full variable domain, with the rest looked up from reference TRBV5-1 and TRBJ1-1, is KAGVTQTPRYLIKTRGQQVTLSCSPISGHRSVSWYQQTPGQGLQFLFEYFSETQRNKGNFPGRFSGRQFSNSRSEMNVSTLELGDSALYLCASSQGFENTEAFFGQGTRLTVV.